This TCR beta chain was obtained from a study of T cell responses to AZD1222 COVID-19 vaccine (dated by TCRdb to about 2021). Study-wide context: A total of about 240 trial participants underwent TCR sequencing, of whom approximately 210 received two doses of AZD1222 and 26 received two doses of the MenACWY control vaccine. Trial participants were enrolled by age into 18-55, 56-69 and 70-plus year subgroups, with roughly 160, 29 and 62 TCR-sequenced participants respectively.

According to the study, the label for this sample's time point signals: baseline before first vaccination. The treatment or condition label, as the study defines it: meningococcal conjugate vaccine given as trial control. Vaccinee samples came from UK trials COV001 and COV002, including a single-blind randomized controlled phase 2/3 trial of AZD1222 (ChAdOx1 nCoV-19) in healthy adults. For TCRbeta chain sequencing, PBMC samples from trial participants were taken at day 0 and at day 28 after the second dose. As encoded in the germline V gene, CDR1 is SGDLS while CDR2 is YYNGEE. The CDR3 contains 16 residues, cysteine and phenylalanine counted. CDR3 DNA is the only sequence kept; it has 48 bases, read in frame from the first base. The germline V and J ends show losses of 3 bases and 2 bases respectively, and no gene match explains 10 bases of the junction. General study outcomes and caveats: Conclusions about previously exposed vaccinees are limited, since just five or six AZD1222 recipients were seropositive for SARS-CoV-2 at baseline. After two AZD1222 doses, both the breadth and the depth of spike-specific TCRs were significantly higher than at day 0 and than in MenACWY recipients. Reportedly, close to half of the unique spike-specific TCRs recognized epitopes lying outside the regions that are mutated in the B.1.351 and B.1.1.7 variants. Vaccine-associated CD4 TCRs spanned the whole spike protein, with dominant responses in regions 160-218 and 743-854. No day 14 peak-response samples were available, so repertoires were characterized only after the peak T cell response. Participants were mostly white British and included more females than males, and it was suggested by the authors that clonal diversity may have been underestimated. In the small 56-69-year group, the increase in depth fell short of significance, most likely because of low power.

The CDR3 regions of human TCRbeta chains were analyzed by immunosequencing. The original pipeline was this. TCRs in the repertoires were compared against a reference library of SARS-CoV-2-specific TCRs that had been generated with the MIRA antigen-specificity platform. Breadth was defined as the fraction of unique TCRs that were SARS-CoV-2-associated. Depth was defined as the fraction of total T cells that were SARS-CoV-2-associated. Using the MIRA data, every spike-specific TCR was mapped to the spike region that the TCR reacted to and assigned to either a CD4 or a CD8 class. Log10-transformed breadth and depth values were compared by one-way ANOVA with Sidak's multiple comparisons tests. Imported from immuneACCESS, the table was reduced by TCRdb to in-frame sequences with V and J called. These copies leave out some clones; in studies compared against another copy, an unresolved V gene accounts for under half, and the cause of the remainder is not known. D and trimming were read from the DNA, whereas the V and J calls and clone size are those reported in that table. Within this sample are more than 95,000 clones, with 75% to 90% of them counted one time only. The leading ten clones occupy 11% of the sample.

The sample holds one count of this clone. It has no known antigen specificity. Nothing much larger sits one base from this clone, and base qualities are not available. Rearrangement joined TRBV9 to TRBJ1-2, with 7 bases matching TRBD1. Here the sequenced sample was peripheral blood, taken on day 0 of MenACWY control vaccination. This clonotype was obtained from an adult in good health. The sequenced DNA is TGTGCCAGCAGCGGAGGGACAGCACCCAAAAACTATGGCTACACCTTC. Translated, this gives CASSGGTAPKNYGYTF.